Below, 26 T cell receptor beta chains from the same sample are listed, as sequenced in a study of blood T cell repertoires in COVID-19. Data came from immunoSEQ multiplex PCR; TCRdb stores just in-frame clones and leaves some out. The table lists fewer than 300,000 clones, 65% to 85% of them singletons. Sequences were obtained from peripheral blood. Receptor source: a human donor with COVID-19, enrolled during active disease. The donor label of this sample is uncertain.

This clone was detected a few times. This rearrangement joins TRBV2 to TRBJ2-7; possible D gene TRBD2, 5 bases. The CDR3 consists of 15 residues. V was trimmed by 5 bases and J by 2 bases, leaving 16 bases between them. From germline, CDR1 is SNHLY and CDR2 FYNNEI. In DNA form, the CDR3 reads TGTGCCAGCAGTCCGGACTCCGGAGTGGCCTACGAGCAGTACTTC. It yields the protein CASSPDSGVAYEQYF.

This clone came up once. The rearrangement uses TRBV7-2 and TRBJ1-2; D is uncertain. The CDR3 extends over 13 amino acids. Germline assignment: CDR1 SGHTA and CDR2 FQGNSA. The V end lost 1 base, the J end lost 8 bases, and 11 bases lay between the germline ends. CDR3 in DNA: TGTGCCAGCAGCTTAGAGGGAGGACTCGGCTACACCTTC. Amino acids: CASSLEGGLGYTF.

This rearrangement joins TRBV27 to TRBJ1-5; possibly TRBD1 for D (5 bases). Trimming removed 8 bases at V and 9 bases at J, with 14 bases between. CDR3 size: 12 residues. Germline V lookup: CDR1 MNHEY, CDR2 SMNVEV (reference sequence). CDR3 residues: CASGRNQGPQHF. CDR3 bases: TGTGCCAGCGGCAGAAATCAGGGGCCCCAGCATTTT.

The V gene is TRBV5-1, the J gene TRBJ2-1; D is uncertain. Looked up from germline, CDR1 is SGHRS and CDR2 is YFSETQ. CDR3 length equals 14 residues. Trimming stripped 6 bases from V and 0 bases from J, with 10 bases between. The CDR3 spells CASTAVSSYNEQFF. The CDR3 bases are TGCGCCAGCACCGCGGTAAGCTCCTACAATGAGCAGTTCTTC.

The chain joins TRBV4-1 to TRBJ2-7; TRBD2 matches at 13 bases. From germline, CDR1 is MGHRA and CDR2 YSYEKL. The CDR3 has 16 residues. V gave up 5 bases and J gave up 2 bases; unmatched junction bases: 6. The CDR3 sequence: CASSFTGTSGAYEQYF. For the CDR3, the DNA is TGCGCCAGCAGCTTTACTGGGACTAGCGGGGCCTACGAGCAGTACTTC.

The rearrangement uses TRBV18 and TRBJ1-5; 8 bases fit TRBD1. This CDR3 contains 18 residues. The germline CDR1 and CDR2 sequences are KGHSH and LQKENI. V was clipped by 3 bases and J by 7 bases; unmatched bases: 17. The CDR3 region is CASSPFLPRTGSGQPQHF. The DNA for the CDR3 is TGTGCCAGCTCACCTTTTCTTCCAAGGACAGGGTCGGGCCAGCCCCAGCATTTT.

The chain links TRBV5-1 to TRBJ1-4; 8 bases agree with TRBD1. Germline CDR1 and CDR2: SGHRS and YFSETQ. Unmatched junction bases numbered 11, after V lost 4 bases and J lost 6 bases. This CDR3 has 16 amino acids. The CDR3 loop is CASSRGQGGLDEKLFF. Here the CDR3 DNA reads TGCGCCAGCAGCCGCGGACAGGGCGGGTTGGATGAAAAACTGTTTTTT.

The CDR3 spells CATSRDRLAENTGELFF. Written as DNA, the CDR3 is TGTGCCACCAGCAGAGACCGGCTAGCGGAGAACACCGGGGAGCTGTTTTTT. The gene calls are TRBV15 and TRBJ2-2; 7 bases fit TRBD2. Germline V gene sequence: CDR1 LNHNV, CDR2 YYDKDF (reference sequence). V lost 0 bases to trimming and J lost 1 base; unmatched junction nucleotides: 5. The CDR3 has 17 residues.

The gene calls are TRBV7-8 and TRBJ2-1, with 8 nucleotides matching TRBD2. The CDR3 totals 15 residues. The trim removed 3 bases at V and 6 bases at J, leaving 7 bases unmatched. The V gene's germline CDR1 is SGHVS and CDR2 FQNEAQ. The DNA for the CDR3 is TGTGCCAGCAGCTTGTATGACGGGAGGGTCAATGAGCAGTTCTTC. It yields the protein CASSLYDGRVNEQFF.

Here the CDR3 reads CASSSRQGPDTQYF. Written as DNA, the CDR3 is TGTGCCAGTAGTAGCCGACAGGGCCCAGATACGCAGTATTTT. This chain uses TRBV19 with TRBJ2-3; 7 bases line up with TRBD1. The CDR3 sequence is 14 residues long. Per the germline V gene, CDR1 is LNHDA and CDR2 is SQIVND (reference sequence). Losses at the gene ends were 4 bases for V and 4 bases for J; bases not matched to a gene: 5.

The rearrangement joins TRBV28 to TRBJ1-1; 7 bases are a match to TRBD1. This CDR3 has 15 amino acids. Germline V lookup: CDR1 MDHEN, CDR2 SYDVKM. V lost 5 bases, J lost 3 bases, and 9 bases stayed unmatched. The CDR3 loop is CASSTTGTADTEAFF. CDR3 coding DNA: TGTGCCAGCAGTACCACCGGGACAGCTGACACTGAAGCTTTCTTT. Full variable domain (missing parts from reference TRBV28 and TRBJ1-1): DVKVTQSSRYLVKRTGEKVFLECVQDMDHENMFWYRQDPGLGLRLIYFSYDVKMKEKGDIPEGYSVSREKKERFSLILESASTNQTSMYLCASSTTGTADTEAFFGQGTRLTVV.

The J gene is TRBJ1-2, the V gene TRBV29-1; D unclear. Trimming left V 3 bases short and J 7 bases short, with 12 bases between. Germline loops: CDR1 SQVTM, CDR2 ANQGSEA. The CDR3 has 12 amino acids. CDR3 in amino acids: CSVDPQAGGYTF. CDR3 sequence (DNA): TGCAGCGTTGACCCGCAGGCCGGTGGCTACACCTTC.

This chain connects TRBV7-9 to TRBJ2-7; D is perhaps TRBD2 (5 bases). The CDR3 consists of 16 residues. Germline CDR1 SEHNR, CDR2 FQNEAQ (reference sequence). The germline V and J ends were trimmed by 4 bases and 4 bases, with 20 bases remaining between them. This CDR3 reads CASSSTRGRGRYEQYF. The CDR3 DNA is TGTGCCAGCAGCTCGACTCGAGGGCGCGGTAGGTACGAGCAGTACTTC.

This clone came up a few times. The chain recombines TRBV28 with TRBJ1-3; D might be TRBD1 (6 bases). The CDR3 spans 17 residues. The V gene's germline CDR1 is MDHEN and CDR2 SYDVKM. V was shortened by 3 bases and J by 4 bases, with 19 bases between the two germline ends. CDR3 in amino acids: CASSLRGDPGAGNTIYF. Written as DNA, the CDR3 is TGTGCCAGCAGTTTGAGAGGGGACCCAGGGGCGGGAAACACCATATATTTT.

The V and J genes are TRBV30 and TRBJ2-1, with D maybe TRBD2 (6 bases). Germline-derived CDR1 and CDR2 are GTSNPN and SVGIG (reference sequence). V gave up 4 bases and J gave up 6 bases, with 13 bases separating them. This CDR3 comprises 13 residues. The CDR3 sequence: CAWTPEEGNEQFF. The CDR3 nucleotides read TGTGCCTGGACCCCAGAGGAGGGCAATGAGCAGTTCTTC.

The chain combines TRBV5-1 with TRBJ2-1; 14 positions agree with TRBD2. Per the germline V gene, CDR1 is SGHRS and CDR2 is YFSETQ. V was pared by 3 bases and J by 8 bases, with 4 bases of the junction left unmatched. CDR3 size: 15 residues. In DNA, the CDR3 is TGCGCCAGCAGCTGGGGGACTAGCGGGAGTCATGAGCAGTTCTTC. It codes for CASSWGTSGSHEQFF.

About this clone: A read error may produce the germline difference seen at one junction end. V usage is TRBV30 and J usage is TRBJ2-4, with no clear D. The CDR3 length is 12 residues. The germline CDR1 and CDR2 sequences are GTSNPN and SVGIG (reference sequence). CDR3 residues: CAWSVLNLGVHF. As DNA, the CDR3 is TGTGCCTGGAGTGTACTTAACCTCGGTGTGCACTTC.

In nucleotides, the CDR3 is TGTGCCAGCAGCTCGCGGACTAGCACAGATACGCAGTATTTT. Translation: CASSSRTSTDTQYF. The rearrangement joins TRBV6-2 or TRBV6-3 to TRBJ2-3; D might be TRBD2 (5 bases). The germline V gene encodes CDR1 MNHEY and CDR2 SVGEGT. The CDR3 loop spans 14 amino acids. Trimming took off 6 bases at V and 0 bases at J, with 10 bases between the two ends.

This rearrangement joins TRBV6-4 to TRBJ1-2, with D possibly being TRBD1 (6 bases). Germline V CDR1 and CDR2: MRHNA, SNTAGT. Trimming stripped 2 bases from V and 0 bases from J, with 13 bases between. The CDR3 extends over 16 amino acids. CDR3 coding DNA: TGTGCCAGCAGTGACCCCACAGGGATTCCTAACTATGGCTACACCTTC. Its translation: CASSDPTGIPNYGYTF.

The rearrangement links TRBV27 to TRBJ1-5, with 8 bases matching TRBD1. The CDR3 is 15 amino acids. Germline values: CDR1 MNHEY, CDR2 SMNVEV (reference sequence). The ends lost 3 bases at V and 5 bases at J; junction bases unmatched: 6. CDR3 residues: CASSFTGGIDQPQHF. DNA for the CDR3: TGTGCCAGCAGTTTTACAGGGGGAATCGATCAGCCCCAGCATTTT.

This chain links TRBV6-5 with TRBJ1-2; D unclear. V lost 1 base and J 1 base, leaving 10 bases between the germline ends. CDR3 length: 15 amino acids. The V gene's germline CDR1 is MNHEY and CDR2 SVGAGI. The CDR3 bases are TGTGCCAGCAGTTACTTGTCGGAGTATAACTATGGCTACACCTTC. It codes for CASSYLSEYNYGYTF.

The CDR3 sequence is CASSISGGNTDTQYF. DNA of the CDR3: TGTGCCAGTAGTATATCGGGAGGGAACACAGATACGCAGTATTTT. This chain uses TRBV19 with TRBJ2-3, with 8 bases matching TRBD2. Trimming removed 2 bases from V and 2 bases from J; junction bases left unmatched: 3. CDR3 length: 15 residues. Per the germline V gene, CDR1 is LNHDA and CDR2 is SQIVND (reference sequence).

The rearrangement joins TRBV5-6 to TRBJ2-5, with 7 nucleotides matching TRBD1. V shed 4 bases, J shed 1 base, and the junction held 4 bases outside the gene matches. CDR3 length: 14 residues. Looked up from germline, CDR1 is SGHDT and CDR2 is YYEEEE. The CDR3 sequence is CASSRTGSQETQYF. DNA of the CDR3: TGTGCCAGCAGCCGGACAGGATCCCAAGAGACCCAGTACTTC.

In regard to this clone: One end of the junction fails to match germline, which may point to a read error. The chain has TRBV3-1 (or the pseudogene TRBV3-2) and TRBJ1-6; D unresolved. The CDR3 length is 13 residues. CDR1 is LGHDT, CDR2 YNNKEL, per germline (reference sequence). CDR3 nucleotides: TGTGCCAGCAGCCAAGATGGGTACAGACCACCCCTATTT. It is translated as CASSQDGYRPPLF.

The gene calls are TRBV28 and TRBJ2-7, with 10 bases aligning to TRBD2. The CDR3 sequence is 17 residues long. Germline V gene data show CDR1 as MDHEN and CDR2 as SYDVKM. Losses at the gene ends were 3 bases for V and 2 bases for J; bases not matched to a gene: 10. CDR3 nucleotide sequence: TGTGCCAGCAGTTTGAGTTTAGCGGGAGGCCGTACCTACGAGCAGTACTTC. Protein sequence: CASSLSLAGGRTYEQYF.

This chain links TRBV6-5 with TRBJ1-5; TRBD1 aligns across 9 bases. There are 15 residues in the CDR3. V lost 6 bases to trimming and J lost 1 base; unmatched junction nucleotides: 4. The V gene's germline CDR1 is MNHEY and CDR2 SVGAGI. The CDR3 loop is CASSLGQGSNQPQHF. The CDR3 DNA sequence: TGTGCCAGCAGCTTGGGACAGGGAAGCAATCAGCCCCAGCATTTT.